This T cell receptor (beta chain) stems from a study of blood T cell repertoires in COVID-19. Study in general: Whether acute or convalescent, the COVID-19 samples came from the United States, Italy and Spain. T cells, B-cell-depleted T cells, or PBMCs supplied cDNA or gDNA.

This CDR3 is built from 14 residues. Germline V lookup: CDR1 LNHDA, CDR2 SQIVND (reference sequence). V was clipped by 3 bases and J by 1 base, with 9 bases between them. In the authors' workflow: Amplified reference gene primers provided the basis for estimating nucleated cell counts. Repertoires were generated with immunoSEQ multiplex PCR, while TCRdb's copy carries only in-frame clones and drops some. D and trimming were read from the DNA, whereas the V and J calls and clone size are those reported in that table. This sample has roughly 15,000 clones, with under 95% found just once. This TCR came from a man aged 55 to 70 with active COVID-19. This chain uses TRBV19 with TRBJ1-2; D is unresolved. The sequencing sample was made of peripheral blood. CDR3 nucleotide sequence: TGTGCCAGTAGTATTGGCAGGCTTAACTATGGCTACACCTTC. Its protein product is CASSIGRLNYGYTF.